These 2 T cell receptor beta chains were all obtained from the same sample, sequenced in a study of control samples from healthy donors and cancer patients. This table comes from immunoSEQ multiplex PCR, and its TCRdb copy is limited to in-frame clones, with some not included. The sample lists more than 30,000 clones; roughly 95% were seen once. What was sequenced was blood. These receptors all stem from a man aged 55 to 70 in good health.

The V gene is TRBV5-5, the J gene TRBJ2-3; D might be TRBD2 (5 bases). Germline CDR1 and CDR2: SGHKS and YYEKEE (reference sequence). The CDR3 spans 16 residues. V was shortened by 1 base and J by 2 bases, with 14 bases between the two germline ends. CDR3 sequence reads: CASSLSVGGYTDTQYF. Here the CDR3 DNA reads TGTGCCAGCAGCTTGTCGGTAGGAGGATACACAGATACGCAGTATTTT.

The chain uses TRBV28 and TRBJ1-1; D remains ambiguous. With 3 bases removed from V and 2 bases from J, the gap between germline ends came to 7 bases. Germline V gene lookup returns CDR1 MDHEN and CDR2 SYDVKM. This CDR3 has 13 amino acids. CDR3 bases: TGTGCCAGCAGTTTGGTATCTAACACTGAAGCTTTCTTT. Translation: CASSLVSNTEAFF.